The 5 T cell receptor beta chains reported below all come from one sample, sequenced in a study of blood T cells in healthy people across ages. The use of a sample-barcoded 5' primer and a J-beta primer mix characterized a second PCR of roughly 6 to 11 cycles. TCRdb re-called the 5' RACE reads with MiXCR, one entry per CDR3 protein. The sample includes 550,000 to 750,000 distinct CDR3 sequences, roughly 21% of them seen just once. The sample was blood. The source is a man aged 65 to 79 in good health.

The table lists this clonotype with a count of one. The chain links TRBV6-2 or TRBV6-3 to TRBJ2-6; 10 nucleotides agree with TRBD2. The V segment lost 2 bases and the J segment 6 bases; nucleotides outside the gene matches: 13. Germline CDR1 reads MNHEY; CDR2 reads SVGEGT. This CDR3 spans 19 amino acids. CDR3 sequence (DNA): TGTGCCAGCAGTTACCCTTTAGCGGGAGGACCCTTCGAGGCCAACGTCCTGACTTTC. As protein: CASSYPLAGGPFEANVLTF.

The chain has TRBV18 and TRBJ2-1; no definite D call. The CDR3 consists of 13 residues. The V and J ends lost 0 bases and 6 bases respectively, with 6 bases between them. Germline values: CDR1 KGHSH, CDR2 LQKENI. The CDR3 loop is CASSPPVVNEQFF. CDR3 sequence (DNA): TGTGCCAGCTCACCACCTGTCGTCAATGAGCAGTTCTTC.

The chain couples TRBV5-1 to TRBJ1-6, with a possible D match to TRBD1 (6 bases). The CDR3 runs to 15 residues. The germline CDR1 and CDR2 sequences are SGHRS and YFSETQ. V shed 3 bases and J shed 7 bases, with 14 bases lying between them. The CDR3 coding sequence is TGCGCCAGCAGCTCCCGGCCAGGGGTGAATTCACCCCTCCACTTT. The encoded protein is CASSSRPGVNSPLHF.

This sequence joins TRBV2 and TRBJ2-5, with TRBD2 as a possible D gene (6 bases). Near its end, the DNA agrees better with TRBJ2-7, so the J call may be wrong. The CDR3 totals 14 residues. Per germline, CDR1 SNHLY and CDR2 FYNNEI. CDR3 nucleotide sequence: TGTGCCAGCAGGAGGTCAGGACTATCCTACGAGCAGTACTTC. Amino acids: CASRRSGLSYEQYF.

This clonotype came up a few times. The chain joins TRBV27 to TRBJ1-3, with TRBD1 identical over 7 bases. The CDR3 covers 18 residues. Germline CDR1 reads MNHEY; CDR2 reads SMNVEV (reference sequence). J was trimmed by 7 bases and V by 5 bases; bases with no gene match: 20. Here the CDR3 reads CASSPNLDRVGARNTIYF. CDR3 nucleotides: TGTGCCAGCAGTCCGAACCTAGACAGGGTTGGAGCGCGCAACACCATATATTTT.